A selection of T cell receptor beta chains follows, all from one sample in a study of technical replicates of blood from a few donors. The method was immunoSEQ multiplex PCR; TCRdb's version includes in-frame clones alone and lacks a portion of them. The sample contains tens of thousands of clones, approximately 97% of which appear only once. The sequenced material came from T cells isolated from PBMCs. The receptor source for this set is a human donor in good health. The CDR3 runs from the conserved cysteine through the conserved F or W. The size of a clone is reported for some rows only, either as once, few or many, or as a class for expanded clones.

CDR3 protein: CASSFHTAAGGRKSYEQYF
V gene: TRBV28
clone size: NA
J gene: TRBJ2-7

CDR3 protein: CASSRRGGRSYNEQFF
V gene: TRBV7-9
clone size: once
J gene: TRBJ2-1

CDR3 protein: CASSEDTEQYF
V gene: TRBV2
clone size: NA
J gene: TRBJ2-7

CDR3 protein: CASSLGTDYGYTF
V gene: TRBV7-3
clone size: NA
J gene: TRBJ1-2

CDR3 protein: CAWSTGLGTGNQPQHF
V gene: TRBV30
clone size: NA
J gene: TRBJ1-5

CDR3 protein: CALLQGGPGNTIYF
V gene: TRBV30
clone size: NA
J gene: TRBJ1-3

CDR3 protein: CASSPGQNTEAFF
V gene: TRBV11-3
clone size: NA
J gene: TRBJ1-1

CDR3 protein: CASREGIGDYGYTF
V gene: TRBV28
clone size: NA
J gene: TRBJ1-2

CDR3 protein: CSVEESRLYNEQFF
V gene: TRBV29-1
clone size: NA
J gene: TRBJ2-1

CDR3 protein: CASSQKGDDTEAFF
V gene: TRBV4-2
clone size: NA
J gene: TRBJ1-1

CDR3 protein: CASSYSPGATEAFF
V gene: TRBV6-6
clone size: NA
J gene: TRBJ1-1

CDR3 protein: CASTKLAGVNEQFF
V gene: TRBV6-1
clone size: few
J gene: TRBJ2-1

CDR3 protein: CASRMDRDNSPLHF
V gene: TRBV10-1
clone size: NA
J gene: TRBJ1-6

CDR3 protein: CASSTHGNTEAFF
V gene: TRBV2
clone size: NA
J gene: TRBJ1-1

CDR3 protein: CASSHGTSGNTRSNEQFF
V gene: TRBV4-1
clone size: NA
J gene: TRBJ2-1

CDR3 protein: CASSLGGLAEYNEQFF
V gene: TRBV5-1
clone size: NA
J gene: TRBJ2-1

CDR3 protein: CASNFPTGANYGYTF
V gene: TRBV28
clone size: NA
J gene: TRBJ1-2

CDR3 protein: CASGLVVRWTDLTKPFSGNTIYF
V gene: TRBV12-5
clone size: NA
J gene: TRBJ1-3

CDR3 protein: CASSLGVGGRATGYTF
V gene: TRBV7-9
clone size: few
J gene: TRBJ1-2

CDR3 protein: CASTPSTGGFQPQHF
V gene: TRBV19
clone size: NA
J gene: TRBJ1-5

CDR3 protein: CASSYHPDRANTEAFF
V gene: TRBV2
clone size: NA
J gene: TRBJ1-1

CDR3 protein: CASSRQGVDTGELFF
V gene: TRBV18
clone size: NA
J gene: TRBJ2-2

CDR3 protein: CASSTTGPNEKLFF
V gene: TRBV5-1
clone size: NA
J gene: TRBJ1-4

CDR3 protein: CASSQEKDTTSSYNSPLHF
V gene: TRBV4-1
clone size: NA
J gene: TRBJ1-6

CDR3 protein: CASSEPGTGVTGELFF
V gene: TRBV6-1
clone size: NA
J gene: TRBJ2-2

CDR3 protein: CASSYLGLDEQYF
V gene: TRBV6-5
clone size: few
J gene: TRBJ2-7

CDR3 protein: CSAERQGPEDVGYTF
V gene: TRBV29-1
clone size: NA
J gene: TRBJ1-2

CDR3 protein: CASSLVGGTGELFF
V gene: TRBV5-6
clone size: NA
J gene: TRBJ2-2

CDR3 protein: CATVTAETQYF
V gene: TRBV6-5
clone size: NA
J gene: TRBJ2-5

CDR3 protein: CASSLVKGNWNNEQFF
V gene: TRBV5-4
clone size: NA
J gene: TRBJ2-1

CDR3 protein: CASRVQINTGELFF
V gene: TRBV7-9
clone size: NA
J gene: TRBJ2-2

CDR3 protein: CASSPKRQFRPDYGYTF
V gene: TRBV7-2
clone size: NA
J gene: TRBJ1-2

CDR3 protein: CASSPYSRFSYNEQFF
V gene: TRBV4-1
clone size: NA
J gene: TRBJ2-1

CDR3 protein: CASSLEAVRTGELFF
V gene: TRBV6-5
clone size: NA
J gene: TRBJ2-2

CDR3 protein: CASSPQGGSLGSGNTIYF
V gene: TRBV4-1
clone size: NA
J gene: TRBJ1-3

CDR3 protein: CASGLVLGGYREGDTDTQYF
V gene: TRBV12-5
clone size: NA
J gene: TRBJ2-3

CDR3 protein: CASTETGGYSNQPQHF
V gene: TRBV2
clone size: NA
J gene: TRBJ1-5

CDR3 protein: CASSLDRQGNGYTF
V gene: TRBV7-9
clone size: NA
J gene: TRBJ1-2

CDR3 protein: CASSEVPLAGYQETQYF
V gene: TRBV9
clone size: NA
J gene: TRBJ2-5

CDR3 protein: CAWSALGANTGELFF
V gene: TRBV30
clone size: few
J gene: TRBJ2-2

CDR3 protein: CATSGKRGLQETQYF
V gene: TRBV15
clone size: NA
J gene: TRBJ2-5